This T cell receptor beta chain was captured by sequencing in a study of blood T cell repertoires in COVID-19. Turning to the study itself: Samples came from the United States, Italy and Spain, spanning acute and convalescent COVID-19. PBMCs, B-cell-depleted T cells, or T cells were the source of the cDNA or gDNA that made up the material.

Original processing notes: Amplified reference gene primers provided the basis for estimating nucleated cell counts. TCRdb's copy holds only in-frame clones and misses some; the assay was immunoSEQ multiplex PCR. The V and J calls and clone size come from that table; D and trimming were worked out from the DNA. The sample includes 150,000 to 190,000 clones, around 83% of them seen just once. J lost 5 bases, V lost 4 bases, and 8 bases had no gene match. The CDR3 totals 14 residues. From germline, CDR1 is SGHRS and CDR2 YFSETQ. Sequencing was performed on peripheral blood. The V call is TRBV5-1, the J call TRBJ2-7, with TRBD1 matching over 8 bases. The sequence was collected from a woman in her forties or fifties with acute or convalescent COVID-19. DNA for the CDR3: TGCGCCAGCAGCGACGCTGCAGGGGGCAACGAGCAGTACTTC. As protein: CASSDAAGGNEQYF.